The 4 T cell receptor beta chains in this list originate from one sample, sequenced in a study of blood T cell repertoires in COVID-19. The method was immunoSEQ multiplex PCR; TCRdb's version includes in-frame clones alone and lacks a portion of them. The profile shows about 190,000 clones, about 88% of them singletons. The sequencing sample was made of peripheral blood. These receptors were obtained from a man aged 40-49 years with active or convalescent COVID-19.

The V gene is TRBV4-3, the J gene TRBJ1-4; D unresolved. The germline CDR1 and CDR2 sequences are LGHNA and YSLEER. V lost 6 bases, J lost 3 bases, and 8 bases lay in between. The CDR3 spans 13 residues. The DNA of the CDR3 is TGCGCCAGCAGTGCCAGGCCTAATGAAAAACTGTTTTTT. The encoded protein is CASSARPNEKLFF.

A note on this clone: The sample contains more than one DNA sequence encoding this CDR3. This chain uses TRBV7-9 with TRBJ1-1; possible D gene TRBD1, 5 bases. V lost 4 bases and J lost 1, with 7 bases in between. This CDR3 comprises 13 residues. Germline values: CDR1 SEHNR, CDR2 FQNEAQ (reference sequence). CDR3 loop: CASSSGQNTEAFF. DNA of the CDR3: TGTGCCAGCAGCTCCGGACAGAACACTGAAGCTTTCTTT.

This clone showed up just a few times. The CDR3 bases are TGTGCCATCAGTGCCGCGACAGGGACGAATCAGCCCCAGCATTTT. It specifies CAISAATGTNQPQHF. This chain links TRBV10-3 with TRBJ1-5, with 7 bases aligning to TRBD1. V shed 4 bases, J shed 4 bases, and the junction held 7 bases outside the gene matches. This CDR3 is 15 amino acids long. Per germline, CDR1 ENHRY and CDR2 SYGVKD.

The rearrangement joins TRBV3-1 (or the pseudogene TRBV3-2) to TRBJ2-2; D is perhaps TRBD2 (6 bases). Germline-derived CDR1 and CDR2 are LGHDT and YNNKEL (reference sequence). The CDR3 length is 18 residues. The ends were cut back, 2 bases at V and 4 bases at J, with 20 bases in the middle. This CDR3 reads CASSQPPFLEGVTGELFF. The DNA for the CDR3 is TGTGCCAGCAGCCAACCTCCTTTCTTGGAGGGAGTCACCGGGGAGCTGTTTTTT.